This T cell receptor (beta chain) was sequenced during a study of T cells in Graves' hyperthyroidism and ophthalmopathy (dated by TCRdb to between 2018 and 2021). Regarding the complete study: Peripheral blood was collected at initial diagnosis, before any treatment. TCR V-J signatures able to tell the groups apart were searched for in a discovery cohort of some 100 patients, of whom 40 to 45 had Graves' ophthalmopathy and 55 to 60 had stable Graves' hyperthyroidism. Whether ophthalmopathy could be predicted prospectively was tested in an independent validation cohort made up of 18 to 20 hyperthyroidism patients plus 17 patients who later progressed to ophthalmopathy. The approximately 98 discovery patients were randomly divided into training and test sets at a 7:3 ratio. In addition, the study compared T-cell repertoires in thyroid tissue and in blood from six Graves' hyperthyroidism patients. After blood sampling, hyperthyroidism patients were treated with methimazole at a starting dose of 30 mg daily, and ophthalmopathy patients were treated with high-dose intravenous methylprednisolone. The paper reports TCR Vbeta CDR3 sequencing of 130 to 150 peripheral blood samples: under 45 ophthalmopathy, approximately 74 hyperthyroidism and around 17 progressor patients. Results the study describes overall, beyond this receptor: Most expanded thyroid clonotypes (frequency above 0.001) were also detected in blood, a finding suggesting that blood repertoires may reflect thyroid immune responses. In validation, the model predicted progression to ophthalmopathy a median of roughly 6.1 months before onset, with roughly 68% sensitivity and roughly 72% specificity. In cross-validation, a model built on a 13 V-J signature told ophthalmopathy apart from stable hyperthyroidism with roughly 87% sensitivity and about 81% specificity, and in testing the same model reached 80%/75%. No statistical method was used to set the sample size in advance, and investigators knew the group allocation.

Details on this clonotype: The antigen it recognizes is unknown. It has no much larger one-base neighbor in the sample; base qualities were not kept.

Trimming costs V 4 bases and J 9 bases, and their ends lie 24 bases apart. Including cysteine and phenylalanine, the CDR3 has 16 amino acids. Only the CDR3 DNA is retained, 48 bases long and in frame from the first base. CDR1 and CDR2 are read off the germline V gene (reference sequence) as LNHDA and SQIVND. TCR beta CDR3 regions were amplified from RNA transcripts. For the first round of RT-PCR on the TCR CDR3, the HTBI primer set was used together with the Qiagen OneStep RT-PCR kit. Libraries were constructed in a second round of multiplex PCR, after which size selection and purification were performed. Sequencing of the libraries was done on an Illumina HiSeq2000 using paired-end 100 bp reads. For the original study's pipeline: SOAPnuke was used to process the raw data, with reads discarded if the reads contained adapters or uncalled bases, had a mean Phred below 15, or lacked an exact constant-primer or identifier match. High-quality paired reads were merged with COPE v1.2.5, and unique nucleotide sequences were defined as clonotypes. MiTCR v1.1 was used to align the clonotypes against IMGT TRBV, TRBD and TRBJ reference segments. Analysis was restricted to V-J combinations with a frequency above 0.0001, which covered approximately 99% of repertoires. The TCS score was defined as F50 (clonal expansion) divided by E x V (chaos), with BLOSUM62-based TCRdist calculated between CDR3 peptides within each V-J. Welch's t-statistics and random forest reduced just over 500 V-J features to roughly 13, which were used in a naive Bayes classifier (R e1071). TCRdb reprocessing: public reads trimmed at Q25 with fastp, clones called with MiXCR, in-frame beta chains kept. CDR3 protein sequences are deduplicated, and each keeps its most common genes and DNA. The V and J calls come from TCRdb's annotation, not from the publication. For this sample the table gives 450,000 to 650,000 distinct CDR3 sequences, of which 12% to 15% were detected only once. The ten most abundant clones make up 7% to 9% of the sample.

Ophthalmopathy patients had moderately to severely active disease, with a Clinical Activity Score of 3 or more, a NOSPECS grade of 4 or more, and a disease duration of less than 3 months. Exclusion was applied to patients with uncontrolled infections, other autoimmune diseases, pregnancy or lactation. Diagnoses were based on clinical symptoms, serum thyroxine and TRAb, thyroid ultrasound and orbital computed tomography. Ficoll-Paque density gradient centrifugation was used to isolate PBMCs from approximately 10 ml of fresh peripheral blood. Total RNA was extracted using Trizol reagent, and RNA quality was assessed on an Agilent 2100 Bioanalyzer.

The sequencing input was blood. The TCR originated in a woman between 18 and 29 years old with Graves' ophthalmopathy. The rearranged segments are TRBV19 and TRBJ1-1; no D gene call is confident. The CDR3 region has the sequence CASSSPPRIPKVKAFF. In nucleotides, the sequence is TGTGCCAGTAGTAGTCCTCCCAGGATCCCGAAGGTAAAAGCTTTCTTT.